A selection of T cell receptor beta chains follows, all from one sample in a study of immune evolution from preneoplasia to lung adenocarcinoma. Assay used: immunoSEQ multiplex PCR; TCRdb lists only in-frame clones, some missing. The sample yields about 14,000 clones, more than 65% seen once. The material sequenced was FFPE minimally invasive lung adenocarcinoma tissue. These receptor sequences come from a person aged 55 to 79 with lung adenocarcinoma. CDR3s include the opening cysteine and the closing phenylalanine or tryptophan. D genes are given only for firm matches. Expanded clones get a size class; other rows say once, few or many, or leave the size out.

V gene: TRBV6-5
D gene: NA
J gene: TRBJ1-1
clone size: NA
CDR3 protein: CASTLPGNTEAFF
CDR3 DNA: TGTGCCAGCACCCTCCCTGGGAACACTGAAGCTTTCTTT

V gene: TRBV7-9
D gene: NA
J gene: TRBJ1-1
clone size: once
CDR3 protein: CASSLDGTRAEAFF
CDR3 DNA: TGTGCCAGCAGCTTAGACGGGACGCGCGCTGAAGCTTTCTTT

V gene: TRBV6-5
D gene: NA
J gene: TRBJ1-1
clone size: few
CDR3 protein: CASRRGMAFF
CDR3 DNA: TGTGCCAGCAGGAGGGGTATGGCTTTCTTT

V gene: TRBV30
D gene: TRBD1
J gene: TRBJ1-4
clone size: NA
CDR3 protein: CAWGGTGPSTNEKLFF
CDR3 DNA: TGTGCCTGGGGCGGGACAGGTCCTTCAACTAATGAAAAACTGTTTTTT

V gene: TRBV5-4
D gene: TRBD2
J gene: TRBJ2-3
clone size: NA
CDR3 protein: CASSFGLGRQYF
CDR3 DNA: TGTGCCAGCAGCTTTGGACTAGGACGGCAGTATTTT

V gene: TRBV19
D gene: TRBD2
J gene: TRBJ2-7
clone size: NA
CDR3 protein: CASSGLAGRAEQYF
CDR3 DNA: TGTGCCAGTAGCGGACTAGCGGGACGGGCCGAGCAGTACTTC

V gene: TRBV19
D gene: NA
J gene: TRBJ1-3
clone size: NA
CDR3 protein: CASSIVGSGNTIYF
CDR3 DNA: TGTGCCAGTAGTATAGTGGGCTCTGGAAACACCATATATTTT

V gene: TRBV6-4
D gene: TRBD2
J gene: TRBJ2-1
clone size: NA
CDR3 protein: CASSVAGGAVDEQFF
CDR3 DNA: TGTGCCAGCAGTGTCGCCGGGGGGGCAGTCGATGAGCAGTTCTTC

V gene: TRBV30
D gene: NA
J gene: TRBJ1-4
clone size: few
CDR3 protein: CAWSRMPLKEKLFF
CDR3 DNA: TGTGCCTGGAGCAGGATGCCTCTTAAAGAAAAACTGTTTTTT

V gene: TRBV19
D gene: TRBD2
J gene: TRBJ2-1
clone size: NA
CDR3 protein: CASSTTGTRVHEQFF
CDR3 DNA: TGTGCCAGTAGTACGACCGGGACTAGGGTTCATGAGCAGTTCTTC

V gene: TRBV6-5
D gene: TRBD1
J gene: TRBJ2-2
clone size: NA
CDR3 protein: CASSEDRDRTGELFF
CDR3 DNA: TGTGCCAGCAGCGAGGACAGGGATCGCACCGGGGAGCTGTTTTTT

V gene: TRBV5-1
D gene: TRBD2
J gene: TRBJ2-1
clone size: NA
CDR3 protein: CASSLSLAGNEQFF
CDR3 DNA: TGCGCCAGCAGCTTGTCTCTAGCGGGGAATGAGCAGTTCTTC

V gene: TRBV11-3
D gene: TRBD1
J gene: TRBJ2-5
clone size: once
CDR3 protein: CASSFRDRGYQETQYF
CDR3 DNA: TGTGCCAGCAGCTTCCGGGACAGGGGGTACCAAGAGACCCAGTACTTC

V gene: TRBV10-3
D gene: NA
J gene: TRBJ1-2
clone size: NA
CDR3 protein: CAISEGGSSHYGYTF
CDR3 DNA: TGTGCCATCAGTGAAGGTGGGAGCAGCCACTATGGCTACACCTTC

V gene: TRBV29-1
D gene: NA
J gene: TRBJ1-1
clone size: NA
CDR3 protein: CSVRQGEIWTEAFF
CDR3 DNA: TGCAGCGTTCGGCAGGGAGAAATCTGGACTGAAGCTTTCTTT

V gene: TRBV4-2
D gene: TRBD2
J gene: TRBJ2-2
clone size: NA
CDR3 protein: CASSRPGLAGDTGELFF
CDR3 DNA: TGTGCCAGCAGCCGGCCAGGACTAGCGGGAGACACCGGGGAGCTGTTTTTT

V gene: TRBV18
D gene: NA
J gene: TRBJ1-5
clone size: NA
CDR3 protein: CASSPLGGINQPQHF
CDR3 DNA: TGTGCCAGCTCACCCCTGGGAGGTATCAATCAGCCCCAGCATTTT